The entry below gives a single T cell receptor (beta chain) sequence along with its context. Profiled with immunoSEQ multiplex PCR; TCRdb holds only in-frame clones, not every one. Of 150,000 to 200,000 clones in the sample, roughly four fifths were seen once. The data were taken from a study of blood T cell repertoires in COVID-19. With 3 bases clipped from V and 12 bases from J, the junction kept 16 bases outside the gene matches. CDR1 and CDR2 from the germline V gene are SGHAT and FQNNGV. The CDR3 runs to 15 residues. J is TRBJ2-7 and V is TRBV11-2; TRBD1 matches 8 bases. This clonotype originated in a human donor in a cohort sampled during active COVID-19. The sequenced sample consisted of peripheral blood. The CDR3 loop is CASSLLDRAEPDLYF. The CDR3 bases are TGTGCCAGCAGCTTGCTGGACAGGGCAGAACCGGATCTGTACTTC.